These T cell receptor beta chains were read from a single sample in a study of sequential checkpoint blockade in melanoma. Libraries were prepared by immunoSEQ multiplex PCR; TCRdb keeps only in-frame clonotypes and omits some of them. The top ten hold less than 7% of the sample, which has around 39,000 clones, roughly four fifths seen once. The starting material was CD8+ T cells sorted from blood (inferred from file names), obtained from a patient given nivolumab and ipilimumab in sequence. These receptors all come from a human donor with melanoma. The CDR3 runs from the conserved cysteine through the conserved F or W. A D gene is named only where the DNA matches it firmly. Clone size is stated in some rows and not others, as once, few, many or a class when expanded.

cdr3_aa: CASSSEEGVISSEKLFF; cdr3_nt: TGTGCCAGCAGCTCGGAAGAGGGGGTGATATCTAGCGAAAAACTGTTTTTT; clone_size: once; v_call: TRBV9; j_call: TRBJ1-4; d_call: NA
cdr3_aa: CASSLSWGTGVYEQYF; cdr3_nt: TGCGCCAGCAGCTTGTCATGGGGGACAGGGGTATACGAGCAGTACTTC; clone_size: once; v_call: TRBV5-1; j_call: TRBJ2-7; d_call: TRBD1
cdr3_aa: CASSESGIITEAFF; cdr3_nt: TGTGCCAGCAGTGAATCGGGAATAATCACTGAAGCTTTCTTT; clone_size: NA; v_call: TRBV6-4; j_call: TRBJ1-1; d_call: NA
cdr3_aa: CASSFEGAHEQYF; cdr3_nt: TGTGCCAGCAGCTTCGAAGGGGCCCACGAGCAGTACTTC; clone_size: once; v_call: TRBV13; j_call: TRBJ2-7; d_call: NA
cdr3_aa: CASSSSGNNEQFF; cdr3_nt: TGTGCCAGCAGCTCTAGCGGAAACAATGAGCAGTTCTTC; clone_size: NA; v_call: TRBV5-4; j_call: TRBJ2-1; d_call: TRBD2
cdr3_aa: CASSPDMVAEAFF; cdr3_nt: TGTGCCAGCAGTCCTGACATGGTGGCTGAAGCTTTCTTT; clone_size: NA; v_call: TRBV5-4; j_call: TRBJ1-1; d_call: NA
cdr3_aa: CASSIDLGNEQFF; cdr3_nt: TGTGCCAGTAGTATAGATCTCGGGAATGAGCAGTTCTTC; clone_size: NA; v_call: TRBV19; j_call: TRBJ2-1; d_call: NA
cdr3_aa: CASSTGLFLDNEQFF; cdr3_nt: TGTGCCAGTAGTACGGGACTCTTTCTTGACAATGAGCAGTTCTTC; clone_size: NA; v_call: TRBV19; j_call: TRBJ2-1; d_call: NA
cdr3_aa: CASSPGLAGPKTYEQYF; cdr3_nt: TGTGCCAGCAGTCCGGGACTAGCGGGTCCTAAAACCTACGAGCAGTACTTC; clone_size: NA; v_call: TRBV28; j_call: TRBJ2-7; d_call: TRBD2
cdr3_aa: CASSGDTPEAFF; cdr3_nt: TGTGCCAGCAGCGGAGACACCCCTGAAGCTTTCTTT; clone_size: NA; v_call: TRBV9; j_call: TRBJ1-1; d_call: NA
cdr3_aa: CASSVGEGGYTF; cdr3_nt: TGTGCCAGCAGCGTAGGGGAGGGGGGCTACACCTTC; clone_size: NA; v_call: TRBV9; j_call: TRBJ1-2; d_call: NA
cdr3_aa: CASSIDSRNTEAFF; cdr3_nt: TGTGCCAGTAGTATAGACAGTCGGAACACTGAAGCTTTCTTT; clone_size: NA; v_call: TRBV19; j_call: TRBJ1-1; d_call: NA
cdr3_aa: CASSPTGPINEQFF; cdr3_nt: TGCGCCAGCAGTCCCACCGGTCCTATCAATGAGCAGTTCTTC; clone_size: NA; v_call: TRBV4-1; j_call: TRBJ2-1; d_call: NA
cdr3_aa: CASSVGQGGYTF; cdr3_nt: TGTGCCAGCAGCGTCGGACAGGGCGGCTACACCTTC; clone_size: NA; v_call: TRBV7-8; j_call: TRBJ1-2; d_call: TRBD1
cdr3_aa: CAGQALNTEAFF; cdr3_nt: TGCGCGGGGCAGGCCTTGAACACTGAAGCTTTCTTT; clone_size: once; v_call: TRBV29-1; j_call: TRBJ1-1; d_call: NA
cdr3_aa: CASYPTGGDYGYTF; cdr3_nt: TGTGCCAGCTACCCTACAGGGGGCGACTATGGCTACACCTTC; clone_size: NA; v_call: TRBV6-1; j_call: TRBJ1-2; d_call: TRBD1
cdr3_aa: CAGGDYRLSYEQYF; cdr3_nt: TGTGCCGGGGGGGACTACCGGCTCTCCTACGAGCAGTACTTC; clone_size: NA; v_call: TRBV6-1; j_call: TRBJ2-7; d_call: TRBD2